This T cell receptor beta chain was retrieved from a study of blood T cell repertoires in COVID-19. Whole-study context: The cDNA or gDNA used as material had been derived from T cells, B-cell-depleted T cells, or PBMCs.

Authors' processing steps: From reference gene primer amplification, estimates of nucleated cell counts were derived. Profiled with immunoSEQ multiplex PCR; TCRdb holds only in-frame clones, not every one. Clone size and V and J calls were adopted from that table, with D and trimming inferred from the DNA. The repertoire holds tens of thousands of clones, with 85% to 95% as singletons. Germline CDR1 and CDR2: SGHDN and FVKESK. There are 15 residues in the CDR3. The junction had 11 bases not matched to a gene; V was cut back by 4 bases and J by 6 bases. The origin of this receptor is a woman aged 60 to 75 with active COVID-19. The chain has TRBV14 and TRBJ2-7; 8 bases are a match to TRBD1. Sequencing used peripheral blood. CDR3 amino acids: CASSRGTGVRSEQYF. In DNA form, the CDR3 reads TGTGCCAGCAGCCGCGGGACAGGCGTTCGTAGCGAGCAGTACTTC.